This is a list of T cell receptor beta chains from one sample in a study of Ad26.COV2.S vaccination and SARS-CoV-2 variants. Clones were sequenced by immunoSEQ multiplex PCR, and TCRdb holds only the in-frame ones, with some missing. The data show roughly 300,000 clones, with approximately 90% seen just once and around 5.3% held by the top ten. Sequences were derived from peripheral blood, sampled in a trial of Ad26.COV2.S vaccine versus placebo. Receptors originate from a person aged 18 to 65 who received the Ad26.COV2.S COVID-19 vaccine or a placebo. Each CDR3 is given with its conserved first and last residue. Each record gives: V gene, D gene, clone size, J gene, CDR3 DNA, CDR3 protein. A D gene is named only where the DNA matches it firmly. Clone sizes are given selectively: once, few, many, or a class where the clone is expanded.

TRBV5-1,.,.,TRBJ2-5,TGCGCCAGCAGCTTATCGTTTGAGACCCAGTACTTC,CASSLSFETQYF
TRBV5-4,TRBD2,once,TRBJ2-7,TGTGCCAGCAGCTTTGGCACGTCGGGACTAGCGGAGCAGTACTTC,CASSFGTSGLAEQYF
TRBV3-1/TRBV3-2,TRBD1,.,TRBJ2-7,TGTGCCAGCAGCCACTCAGGGGGCCCCTACGAGCAGTACTTC,CASSHSGGPYEQYF
TRBV11-2,.,.,TRBJ1-1,TGTGCCAGCAGCTTAGATTTCTTTGGGCAGCCAGCTGACACTGAAGCTTTCTTT,CASSLDFFGQPADTEAFF
TRBV4-2,.,.,TRBJ1-5,TGTGCCAGCAGCCAAGAGTATTACGATCAGCCCCAGCATTTT,CASSQEYYDQPQHF
TRBV11-2,TRBD1,.,TRBJ2-7,TGTGCCAGCAGCTTCGACAGGGGCCCCTACGAGCAGTACTTC,CASSFDRGPYEQYF
TRBV6-6,.,.,TRBJ1-5,TGTGCCAGCAAAGAAAATTTGGGTCAGCCCCAGCATTTT,CASKENLGQPQHF
TRBV9,.,.,TRBJ1-1,TGTGCCAGCAGCGCCAGGGGTGAATTAAACACTGAAGCTTTCTTT,CASSARGELNTEAFF
TRBV12-3/TRBV12-4,.,.,TRBJ2-3,TGTGCCAGCACTCGAGGCACAGATACGCAGTATTTT,CASTRGTDTQYF
TRBV29-1,TRBD1,.,TRBJ2-7,TGCAGCGTTGAAACCACAGGGGCCAGGTACGAGCAGTACTTC,CSVETTGARYEQYF
TRBV15,.,few,TRBJ1-5,TGTGCCACCAGCAGAGGACTGGCGGCAGGAAGCAATCAGCCCCAGCATTTT,CATSRGLAAGSNQPQHF
TRBV15,.,.,TRBJ1-5,TGTGCCACCAGCAGAGTAGAAGGCAATCAGCCCCAGCATTTT,CATSRVEGNQPQHF
TRBV7-9,.,.,TRBJ1-4,TGTGCCAGCAGCTTAGCCTCAACTAATGAAAAACTGTTTTTT,CASSLASTNEKLFF